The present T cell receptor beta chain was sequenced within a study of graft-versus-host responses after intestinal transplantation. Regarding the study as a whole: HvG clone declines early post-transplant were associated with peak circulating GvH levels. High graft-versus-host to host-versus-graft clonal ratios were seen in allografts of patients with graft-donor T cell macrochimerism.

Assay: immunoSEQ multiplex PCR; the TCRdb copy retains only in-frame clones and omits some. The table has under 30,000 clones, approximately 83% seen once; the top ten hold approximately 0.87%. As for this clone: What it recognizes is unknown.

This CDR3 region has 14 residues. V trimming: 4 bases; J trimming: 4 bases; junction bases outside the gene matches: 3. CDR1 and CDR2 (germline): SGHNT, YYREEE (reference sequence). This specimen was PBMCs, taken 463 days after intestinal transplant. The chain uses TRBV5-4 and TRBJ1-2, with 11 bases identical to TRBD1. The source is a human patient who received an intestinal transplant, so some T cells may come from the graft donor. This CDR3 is CASSTGQGVYGYTF. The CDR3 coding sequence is TGTGCCAGCAGCACGGGACAGGGGGTCTATGGCTACACCTTC.